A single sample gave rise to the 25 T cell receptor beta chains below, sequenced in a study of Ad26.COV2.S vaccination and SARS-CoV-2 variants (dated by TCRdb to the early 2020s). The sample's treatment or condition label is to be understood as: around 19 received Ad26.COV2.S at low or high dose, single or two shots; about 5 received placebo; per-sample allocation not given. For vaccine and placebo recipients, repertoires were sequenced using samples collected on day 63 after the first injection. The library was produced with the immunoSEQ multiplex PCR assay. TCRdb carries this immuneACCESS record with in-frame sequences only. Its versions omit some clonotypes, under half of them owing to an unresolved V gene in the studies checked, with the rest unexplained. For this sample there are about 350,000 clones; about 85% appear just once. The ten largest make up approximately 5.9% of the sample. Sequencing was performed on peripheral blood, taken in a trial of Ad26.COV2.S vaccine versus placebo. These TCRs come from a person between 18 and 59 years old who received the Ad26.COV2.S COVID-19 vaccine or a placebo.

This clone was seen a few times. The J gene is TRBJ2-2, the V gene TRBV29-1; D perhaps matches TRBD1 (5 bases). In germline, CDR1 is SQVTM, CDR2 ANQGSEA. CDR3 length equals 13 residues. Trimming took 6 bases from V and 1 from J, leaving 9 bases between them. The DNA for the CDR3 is TGCAGCGTCCATCAGGGGAACACCGGGGAGCTGTTTTTT. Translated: CSVHQGNTGELFF.

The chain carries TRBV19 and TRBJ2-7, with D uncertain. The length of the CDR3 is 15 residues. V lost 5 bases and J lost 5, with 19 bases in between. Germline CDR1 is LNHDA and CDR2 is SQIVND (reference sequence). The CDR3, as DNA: TGTGCCAGTAGTCAACCGACGGAGTATGTCCACGAGCAGTACTTC. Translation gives CASSQPTEYVHEQYF. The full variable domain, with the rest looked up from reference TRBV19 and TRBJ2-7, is DGGITQSPKYLFRKEGQNVTLSCEQNLNHDAMYWYRQDPGQGLRLIYYSQIVNDFQKGDIAEGYSVSREKKESFPLTVTSAQKNPTAFYLCASSQPTEYVHEQYFGPGTRLTVT.

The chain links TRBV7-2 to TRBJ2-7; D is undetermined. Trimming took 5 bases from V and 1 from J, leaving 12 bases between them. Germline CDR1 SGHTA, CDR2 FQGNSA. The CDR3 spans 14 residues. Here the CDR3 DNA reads TGTGCCAGCAGCCCTGACCTGGGGTCCTACGAGCAGTACTTC. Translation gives CASSPDLGSYEQYF.

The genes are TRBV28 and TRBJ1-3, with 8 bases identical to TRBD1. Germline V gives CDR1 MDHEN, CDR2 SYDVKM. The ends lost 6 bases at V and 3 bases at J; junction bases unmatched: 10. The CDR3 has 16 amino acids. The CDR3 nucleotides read TGTGCCAGCAGCAGGACAGGGCGGGGGTTTGGAAACACCATATATTTT. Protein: CASSRTGRGFGNTIYF.

Here the CDR3 reads CASSVAESEQFF. The CDR3 nucleotides are TGTGCCAGCAGCGTAGCTGAGTCTGAGCAGTTCTTC. The genes are TRBV9 and TRBJ2-1; the D is unclear. Trimming took 0 bases from V and 9 from J, leaving 7 bases between them. This CDR3 contains 12 residues. From germline, CDR1 is SGDLS and CDR2 YYNGEE.

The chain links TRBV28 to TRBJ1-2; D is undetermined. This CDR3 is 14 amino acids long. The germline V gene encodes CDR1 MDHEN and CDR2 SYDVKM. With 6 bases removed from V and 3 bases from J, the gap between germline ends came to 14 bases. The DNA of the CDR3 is TGTGCCAGCAGGGGTGACCTCCTCTACTATGGCTACACCTTC. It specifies CASRGDLLYYGYTF.

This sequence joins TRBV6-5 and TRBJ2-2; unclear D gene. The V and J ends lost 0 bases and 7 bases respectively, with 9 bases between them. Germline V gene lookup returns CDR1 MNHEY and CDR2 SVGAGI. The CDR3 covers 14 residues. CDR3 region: CASSYSISIGELFF. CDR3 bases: TGTGCCAGCAGTTACTCGATAAGTATCGGGGAGCTGTTTTTT.

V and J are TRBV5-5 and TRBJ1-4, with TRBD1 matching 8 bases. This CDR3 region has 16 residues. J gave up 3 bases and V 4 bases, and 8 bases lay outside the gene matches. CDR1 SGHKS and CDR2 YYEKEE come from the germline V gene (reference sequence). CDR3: CASSTRQGSSNEKLFF. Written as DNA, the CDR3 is TGTGCCAGCAGCACCCGACAGGGGAGCTCTAATGAAAAACTGTTTTTT.

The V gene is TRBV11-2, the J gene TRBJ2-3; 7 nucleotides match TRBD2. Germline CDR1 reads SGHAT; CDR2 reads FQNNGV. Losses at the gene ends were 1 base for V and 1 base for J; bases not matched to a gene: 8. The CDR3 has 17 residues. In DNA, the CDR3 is TGTGCCAGCAGCTTAGGTGCTAGCGGTTCCCGCACAGATACGCAGTATTTT. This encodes CASSLGASGSRTDTQYF.

The DNA for the CDR3 is TGTGCCAGCAGCCTCGGAGGGCTCCACAATGAGCAGTTCTTC. Protein product: CASSLGGLHNEQFF. The chain combines TRBV4-2 with TRBJ2-1, with TRBD2 as a possible D gene (6 bases). Germline V gene lookup returns CDR1 LGHNA and CDR2 YNFKEQ. The CDR3 totals 14 residues. V lost 4 bases to trimming and J lost 5 bases, with 12 bases between them.

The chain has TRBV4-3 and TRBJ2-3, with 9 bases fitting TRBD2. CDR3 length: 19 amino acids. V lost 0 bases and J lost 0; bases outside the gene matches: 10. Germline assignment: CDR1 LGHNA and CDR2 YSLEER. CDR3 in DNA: TGCGCCAGCAGCCAAGATCGGGGCGGGGGGGTCACTAGCACAGATACGCAGTATTTT. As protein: CASSQDRGGGVTSTDTQYF.

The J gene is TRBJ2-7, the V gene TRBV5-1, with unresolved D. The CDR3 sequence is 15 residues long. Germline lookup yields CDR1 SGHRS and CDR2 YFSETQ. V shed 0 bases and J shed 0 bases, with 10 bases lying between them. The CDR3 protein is CASSLGQTLSYEQYF. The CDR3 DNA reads TGCGCCAGCAGCTTGGGCCAGACTCTCTCCTACGAGCAGTACTTC.

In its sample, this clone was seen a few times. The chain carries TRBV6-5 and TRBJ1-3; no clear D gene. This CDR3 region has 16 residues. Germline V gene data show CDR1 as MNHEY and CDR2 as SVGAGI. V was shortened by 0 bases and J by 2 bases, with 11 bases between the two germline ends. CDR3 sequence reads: CASSYSPDGAGNTIYF. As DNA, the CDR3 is TGTGCCAGCAGTTACTCCCCCGACGGGGCTGGAAACACCATATATTTT.

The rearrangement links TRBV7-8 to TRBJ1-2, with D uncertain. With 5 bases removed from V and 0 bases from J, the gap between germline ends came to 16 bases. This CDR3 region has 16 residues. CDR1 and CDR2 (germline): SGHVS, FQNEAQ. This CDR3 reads CASSPMSRASNYGYTF. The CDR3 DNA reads TGTGCCAGCAGCCCGATGTCGCGGGCCTCTAACTATGGCTACACCTTC.

CDR3 in amino acids: CASSHAARAPGEQYF. The CDR3 region has the DNA TGTGCCAGCAGTCACGCGGCGAGGGCCCCGGGTGAGCAGTACTTC. The chain is built from TRBV6-2 or TRBV6-3 and TRBJ2-7; tentatively, D is TRBD2 (5 bases). V was cut by 5 bases and J by 7 bases, with 21 bases left in between. The CDR3 loop spans 15 amino acids. CDR1 MNHEY and CDR2 SVGEGT come from the germline V gene.

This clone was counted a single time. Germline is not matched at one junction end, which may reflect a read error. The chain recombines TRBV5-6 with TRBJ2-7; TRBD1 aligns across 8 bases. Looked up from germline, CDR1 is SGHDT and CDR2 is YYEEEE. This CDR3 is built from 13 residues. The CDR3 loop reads CASSPVSTGDWEF. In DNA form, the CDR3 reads TGTGCCAGCAGCCCAGTATCGACAGGGGACTGGGAGTTC.

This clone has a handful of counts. CDR3 loop: CASSDSLRGYTF. CDR3 coding DNA: TGTGCCAGCAGTGACAGCTTGAGGGGCTACACCTTC. The genes are TRBV2 and TRBJ1-2; the D is unclear. Germline assignment: CDR1 SNHLY and CDR2 FYNNEI. This CDR3 is 12 amino acids long. Trimming pared 3 bases from V and 8 bases from J, leaving 10 bases between.

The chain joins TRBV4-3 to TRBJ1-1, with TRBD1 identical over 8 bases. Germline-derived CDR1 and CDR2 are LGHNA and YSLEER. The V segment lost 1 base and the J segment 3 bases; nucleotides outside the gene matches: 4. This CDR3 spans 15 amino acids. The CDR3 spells CASSQGDRGYTEAFF. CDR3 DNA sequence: TGCGCCAGCAGCCAAGGAGACAGGGGATACACTGAAGCTTTCTTT.

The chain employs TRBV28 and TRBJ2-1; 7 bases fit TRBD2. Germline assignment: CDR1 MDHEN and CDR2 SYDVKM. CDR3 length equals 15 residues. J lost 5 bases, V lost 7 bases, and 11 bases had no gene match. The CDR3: CASNNIGTTNNEQFF. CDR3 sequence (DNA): TGTGCCAGCAATAACATCGGGACTACCAACAATGAGCAGTTCTTC.

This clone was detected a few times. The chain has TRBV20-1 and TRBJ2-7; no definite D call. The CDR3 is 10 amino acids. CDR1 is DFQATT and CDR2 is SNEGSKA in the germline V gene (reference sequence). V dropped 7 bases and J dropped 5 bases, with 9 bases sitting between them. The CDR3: CSGWAHEQYF. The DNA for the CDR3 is TGCAGTGGATGGGCCCACGAGCAGTACTTC.

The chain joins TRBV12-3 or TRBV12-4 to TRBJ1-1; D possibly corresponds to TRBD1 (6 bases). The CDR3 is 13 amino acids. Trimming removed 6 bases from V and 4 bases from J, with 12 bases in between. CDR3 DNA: TGTGCCAGCAGGGCCTGGGGGGCCACTGAAGCTTTCTTT. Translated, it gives CASRAWGATEAFF.

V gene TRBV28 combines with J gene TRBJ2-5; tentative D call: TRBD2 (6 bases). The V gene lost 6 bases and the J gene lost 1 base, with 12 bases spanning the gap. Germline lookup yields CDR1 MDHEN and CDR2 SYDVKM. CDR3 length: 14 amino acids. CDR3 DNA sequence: TGTGCCAGCAGGGACGGGACTCGCCAAGAGACCCAGTACTTC. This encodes CASRDGTRQETQYF.

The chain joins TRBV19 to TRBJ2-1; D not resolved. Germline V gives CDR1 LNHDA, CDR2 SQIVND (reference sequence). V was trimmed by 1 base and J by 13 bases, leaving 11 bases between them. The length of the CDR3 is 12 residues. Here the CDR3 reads CASSIGRVDQFF. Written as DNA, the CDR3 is TGTGCCAGTAGTATAGGCCGCGTAGACCAGTTCTTC. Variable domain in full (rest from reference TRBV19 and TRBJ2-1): DGGITQSPKYLFRKEGQNVTLSCEQNLNHDAMYWYRQDPGQGLRLIYYSQIVNDFQKGDIAEGYSVSREKKESFPLTVTSAQKNPTAFYLCASSIGRVDQFFGPGTRLTVL.

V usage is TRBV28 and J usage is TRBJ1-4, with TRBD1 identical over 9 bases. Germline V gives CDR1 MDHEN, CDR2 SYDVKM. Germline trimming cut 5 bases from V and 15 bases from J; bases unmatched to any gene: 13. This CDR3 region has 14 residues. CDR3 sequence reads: CASSPQTGGVSVFF. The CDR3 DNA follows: TGTGCCAGCAGTCCGCAGACAGGGGGTGTTTCGGTGTTTTTT. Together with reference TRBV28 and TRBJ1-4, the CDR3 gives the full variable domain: DVKVTQSSRYLVKRTGEKVFLECVQDMDHENMFWYRQDPGLGLRLIYFSYDVKMKEKGDIPEGYSVSREKKERFSLILESASTNQTSMYLCASSPQTGGVSVFFGSGTQLSVL.

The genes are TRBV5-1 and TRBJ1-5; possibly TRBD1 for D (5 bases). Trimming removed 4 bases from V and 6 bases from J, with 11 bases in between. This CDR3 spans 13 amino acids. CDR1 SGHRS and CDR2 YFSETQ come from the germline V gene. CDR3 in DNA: TGCGCCAGCAGCCTGGCGGGGGGTCAGCCCCAGCATTTT. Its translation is CASSLAGGQPQHF.